The following is a TCR beta chain sequence with its context. The antigen is undetermined. The source of the sample is a study of cytomegalovirus exposure and HLA in healthy donors. Study-wide background: An earlier analysis found 120 million or so unique TCR beta sequences from 150 million to 200 million T cells. Findings and caveats of the study: As was reported, the HLA-A and HLA-B alleles of most subjects were accurately predicted from TCR beta sequences.

PCR involved 60 Vbeta and 13 Jbeta primers. Assay used: immunoSEQ multiplex PCR; TCRdb lists only in-frame clones, some missing. This table holds around 130,000 clones, about 81% found once. The germline V and J ends were trimmed by 6 bases and 7 bases, with 13 bases remaining between them. CDR1 and CDR2 (germline): SGHKS, YYEKEE (reference sequence). CDR3 size: 12 residues. It was healthy bone marrow donors who served as donors. At sampling all donors were nominally healthy, likely with unrecorded immune exposures. Material: PBMCs. The rearrangement uses TRBV5-5 and TRBJ1-2; D is uncertain. The origin of this receptor is a middle-aged man in good health and CMV-seronegative. CDR3 in amino acids: CASTNTDFGYTF. The CDR3 DNA reads TGTGCCAGCACAAACACGGACTTTGGCTACACCTTC.